These 12 T cell receptor beta chains were all obtained from the same sample, sequenced in a study of siplizumab effects on memory and regulatory T cells. Assay: immunoSEQ multiplex PCR; the TCRdb copy retains only in-frame clones and omits some. The sample lists tens of thousands of clones, roughly 93% seen once, with around 40% in the top ten. Sequenced: CD8+ T cells sorted from blood. These receptors all stem from a human donor in good health.

The chain couples TRBV7-9 to TRBJ2-5, with 8 bases fitting TRBD1. J was trimmed by 5 bases and V by 4 bases; bases with no gene match: 3. Looked up from germline, CDR1 is SEHNR and CDR2 is FQNEAQ (reference sequence). The CDR3 spans 13 residues. CDR3 sequence: CASSWTGYETQYF. The CDR3 nucleotides read TGTGCCAGCAGCTGGACAGGGTACGAGACCCAGTACTTC.

The genes are TRBV9 and TRBJ2-2; weak D call: TRBD1 (6 bases). Trimming cost V 5 bases and J 4 bases, with 12 bases left between them. In germline, CDR1 is SGDLS, CDR2 YYNGEE. CDR3 size: 14 residues. CDR3 protein: CASRAQGSTGELFF. The CDR3 DNA reads TGTGCCAGCAGAGCACAGGGTAGCACCGGGGAGCTGTTTTTT.

This clone was seen only once. The chain combines TRBV9 with TRBJ1-4; D is unresolved. Trimming pared 3 bases from V and 8 bases from J, leaving 20 bases between. The CDR3 consists of 16 residues. From germline, CDR1 is SGDLS and CDR2 YYNGEE. CDR3 protein: CASSARTGEVGEKLFF. CDR3 in DNA: TGTGCCAGCAGCGCCCGGACTGGGGAAGTCGGAGAAAAACTGTTTTTT.

Here the CDR3 reads CSVDGGSGNEQFF. Here the CDR3 DNA reads TGCAGCGTTGACGGGGGGTCGGGTAATGAGCAGTTCTTC. The chain combines TRBV29-1 with TRBJ2-1; TRBD2 matches at 7 bases. The J segment lost 7 bases and the V segment lost 3 bases, leaving 6 bases of the junction unmatched. Germline lookup yields CDR1 SQVTM and CDR2 ANQGSEA. This CDR3 is 13 amino acids long.

This chain connects TRBV29-1 to TRBJ2-7, with D possibly matching TRBD1 (6 bases). The CDR3 loop spans 13 amino acids. Germline V lookup: CDR1 SQVTM, CDR2 ANQGSEA. Deletions cut 7 bases from V and 5 bases from J, with 18 bases between. The CDR3 loop reads CSATSRGRHEQYF. The CDR3 DNA follows: TGCAGCGCCACGAGCAGGGGTCGGCACGAGCAGTACTTC.

This chain connects TRBV13 to TRBJ2-7; TRBD1 agrees at 8 bases. V lost 0 bases and J lost 0; bases outside the gene matches: 1. CDR3 length: 15 residues. Germline V gene sequence: CDR1 PRHDT, CDR2 FYEKMQ (reference sequence). CDR3 sequence reads: CASSLGTGGSYEQYF. CDR3 sequence (DNA): TGTGCCAGCAGCTTAGGAACAGGGGGCTCCTACGAGCAGTACTTC.

The CDR3 nucleotides read TGTGCCAGCAGCTTAAGAGGACAACATGAAGCTTTCTTT. Its translation: CASSLRGQHEAFF. V and J are TRBV7-6 and TRBJ1-1; D possibly corresponds to TRBD1 (5 bases). CDR1 and CDR2 from the germline V gene are SGHVS and FNYEAQ. V lost 2 bases and J lost 7, with 11 bases in between. The CDR3 runs to 13 residues.

The V and J genes are TRBV6-5 and TRBJ1-1; D gene unclear. The CDR3 has 15 amino acids. Germline V gene sequence: CDR1 MNHEY, CDR2 SVGAGI. Trimming shortened V by 4 bases and J by 4 bases, and 16 bases separated the two germline ends. In DNA, the CDR3 is TGTGCCAGCAGTTTCTATCCCCGTTCAGGCACTGAAGCTTTCTTT. Its translation: CASSFYPRSGTEAFF.

The chain is built from TRBV18 and TRBJ1-1; no clear D. V was clipped by 4 bases and J by 1 base, with 7 bases between them. In germline, CDR1 is KGHSH, CDR2 LQKENI. The CDR3 contains 13 residues. The CDR3 is CASSQEGNTEAFF. DNA of the CDR3: TGTGCCAGCTCACAGGAGGGGAACACTGAAGCTTTCTTT.

The chain combines TRBV6-1 with TRBJ2-4, with 8 bases fitting TRBD1. Germline V lookup: CDR1 MNHNS, CDR2 SASEGT. The CDR3 spans 11 residues. With V trimmed by 11 bases and J by 6 bases, 3 bases remained unmatched. The DNA for the CDR3 is TGTGCCGCAGACAGGGGAAACATTCAGTACTTC. Its translation: CAADRGNIQYF.

This clone has only a few counts. Other DNA sequences in this specimen translate into the identical CDR3. This chain joins TRBV7-3 and TRBJ2-7; 8 bases align to TRBD2. Germline assignment: CDR1 SGHTA and CDR2 FQGTGA. The J segment lost 0 bases and the V segment lost 4 bases, leaving 2 bases of the junction unmatched. The CDR3 is 14 residues long. CDR3 sequence: CASSSGTSSYEQYF. As DNA, the CDR3 is TGTGCCAGCAGCTCCGGGACTAGCTCCTACGAGCAGTACTTC. Full variable domain (missing parts from reference TRBV7-3 and TRBJ2-7): GAGVSQTPSNKVTEKGKYVELRCDPISGHTALYWYRQSLGQGPEFLIYFQGTGAADDSGLPNDRFFAVRPEGSVSTLKIQRTERGDSAVYLCASSSGTSSYEQYFGPGTRLTVT.

This rearrangement joins TRBV9 to TRBJ1-1; D is unresolved. The CDR3 is made up of 12 amino acids. Germline values: CDR1 SGDLS, CDR2 YYNGEE. The V gene lost 3 bases and the J gene lost 3 bases, with 6 bases spanning the gap. The CDR3 DNA reads as TGTGCCAGCAGCGGACGGGACACTGAAGCTTTCTTT. Translation: CASSGRDTEAFF.